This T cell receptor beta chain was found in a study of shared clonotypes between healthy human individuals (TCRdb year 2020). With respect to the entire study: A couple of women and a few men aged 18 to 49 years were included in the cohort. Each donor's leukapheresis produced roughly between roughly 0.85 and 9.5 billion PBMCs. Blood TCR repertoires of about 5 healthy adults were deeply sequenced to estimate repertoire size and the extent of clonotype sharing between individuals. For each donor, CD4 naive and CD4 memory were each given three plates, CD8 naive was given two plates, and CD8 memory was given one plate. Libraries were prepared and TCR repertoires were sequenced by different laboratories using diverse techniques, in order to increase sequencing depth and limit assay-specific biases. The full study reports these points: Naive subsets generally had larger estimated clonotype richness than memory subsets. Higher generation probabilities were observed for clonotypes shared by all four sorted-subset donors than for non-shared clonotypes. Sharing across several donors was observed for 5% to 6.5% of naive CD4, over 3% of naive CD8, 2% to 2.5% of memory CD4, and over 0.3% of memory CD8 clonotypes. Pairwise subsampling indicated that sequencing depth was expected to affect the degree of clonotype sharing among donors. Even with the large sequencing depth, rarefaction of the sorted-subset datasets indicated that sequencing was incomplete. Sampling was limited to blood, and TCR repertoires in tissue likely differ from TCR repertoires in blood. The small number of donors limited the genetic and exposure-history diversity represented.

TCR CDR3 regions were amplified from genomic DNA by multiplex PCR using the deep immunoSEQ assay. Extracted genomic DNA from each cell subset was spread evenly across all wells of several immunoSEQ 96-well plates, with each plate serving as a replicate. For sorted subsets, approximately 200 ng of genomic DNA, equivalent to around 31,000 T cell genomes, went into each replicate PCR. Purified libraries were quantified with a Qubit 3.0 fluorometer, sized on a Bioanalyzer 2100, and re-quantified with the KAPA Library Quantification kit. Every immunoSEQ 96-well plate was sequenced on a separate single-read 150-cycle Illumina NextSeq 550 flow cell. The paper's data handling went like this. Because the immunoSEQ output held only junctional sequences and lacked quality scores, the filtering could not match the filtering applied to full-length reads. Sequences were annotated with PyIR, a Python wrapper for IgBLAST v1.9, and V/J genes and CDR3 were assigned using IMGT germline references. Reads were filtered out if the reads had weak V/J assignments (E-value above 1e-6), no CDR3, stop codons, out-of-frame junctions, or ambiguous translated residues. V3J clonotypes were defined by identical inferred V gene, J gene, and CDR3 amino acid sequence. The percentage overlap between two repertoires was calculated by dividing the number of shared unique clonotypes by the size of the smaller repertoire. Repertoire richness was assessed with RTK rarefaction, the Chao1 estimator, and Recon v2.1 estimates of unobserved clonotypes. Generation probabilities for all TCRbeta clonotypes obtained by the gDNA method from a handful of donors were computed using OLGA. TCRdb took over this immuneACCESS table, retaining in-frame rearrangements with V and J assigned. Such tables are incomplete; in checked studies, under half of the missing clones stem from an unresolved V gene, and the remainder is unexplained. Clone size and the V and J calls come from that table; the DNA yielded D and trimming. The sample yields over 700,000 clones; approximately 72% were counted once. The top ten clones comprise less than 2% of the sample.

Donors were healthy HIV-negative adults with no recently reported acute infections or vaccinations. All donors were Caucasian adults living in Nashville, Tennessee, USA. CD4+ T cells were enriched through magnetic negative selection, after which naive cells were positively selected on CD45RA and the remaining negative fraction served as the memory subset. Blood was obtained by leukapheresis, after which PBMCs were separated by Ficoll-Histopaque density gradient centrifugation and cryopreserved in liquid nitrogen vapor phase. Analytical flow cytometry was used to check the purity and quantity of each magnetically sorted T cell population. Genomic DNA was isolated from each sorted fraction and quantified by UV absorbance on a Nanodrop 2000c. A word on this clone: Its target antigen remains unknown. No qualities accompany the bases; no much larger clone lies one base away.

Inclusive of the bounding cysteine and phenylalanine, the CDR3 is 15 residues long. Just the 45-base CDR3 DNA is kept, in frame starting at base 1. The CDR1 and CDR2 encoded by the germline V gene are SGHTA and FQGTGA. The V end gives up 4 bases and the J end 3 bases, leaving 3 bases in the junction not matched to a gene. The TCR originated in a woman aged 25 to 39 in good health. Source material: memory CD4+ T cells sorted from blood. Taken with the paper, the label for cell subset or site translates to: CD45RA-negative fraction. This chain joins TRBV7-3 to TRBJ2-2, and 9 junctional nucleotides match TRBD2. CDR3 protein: CASSSGTSYTGELFF. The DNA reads TGTGCCAGCAGCTCCGGGACTAGCTACACCGGGGAGCTGTTTTTT.